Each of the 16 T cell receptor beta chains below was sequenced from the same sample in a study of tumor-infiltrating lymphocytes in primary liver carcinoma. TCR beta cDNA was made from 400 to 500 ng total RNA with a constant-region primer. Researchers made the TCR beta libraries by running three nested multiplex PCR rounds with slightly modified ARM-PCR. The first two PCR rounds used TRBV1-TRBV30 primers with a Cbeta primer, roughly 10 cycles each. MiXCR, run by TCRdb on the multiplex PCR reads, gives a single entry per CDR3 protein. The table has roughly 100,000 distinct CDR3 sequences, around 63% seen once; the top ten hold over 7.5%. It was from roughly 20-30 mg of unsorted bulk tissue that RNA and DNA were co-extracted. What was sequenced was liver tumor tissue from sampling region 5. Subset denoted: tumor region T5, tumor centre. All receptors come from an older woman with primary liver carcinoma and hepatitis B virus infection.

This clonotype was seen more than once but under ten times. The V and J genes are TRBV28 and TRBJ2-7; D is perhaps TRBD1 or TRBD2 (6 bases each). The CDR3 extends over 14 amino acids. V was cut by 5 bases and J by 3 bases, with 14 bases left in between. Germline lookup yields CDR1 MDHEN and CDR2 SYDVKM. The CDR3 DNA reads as TGTGCCAGCAGTGTTGGGGGGCTAGGCTACGAGCAGTACTTC. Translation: CASSVGGLGYEQYF. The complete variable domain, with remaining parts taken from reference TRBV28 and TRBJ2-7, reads DVKVTQSSRYLVKRTGEKVFLECVQDMDHENMFWYRQDPGLGLRLIYFSYDVKMKEKGDIPEGYSVSREKKERFSLILESASTNQTSMYLCASSVGGLGYEQYFGPGTRLTVT.

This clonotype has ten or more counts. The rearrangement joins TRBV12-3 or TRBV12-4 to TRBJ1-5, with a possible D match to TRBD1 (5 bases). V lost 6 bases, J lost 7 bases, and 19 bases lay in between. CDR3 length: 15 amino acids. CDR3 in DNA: TGTGCCAGCAGCACCCTCTCTGGGGCGGGACAGCCCCAGCATTTT. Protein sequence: CASSTLSGAGQPQHF.

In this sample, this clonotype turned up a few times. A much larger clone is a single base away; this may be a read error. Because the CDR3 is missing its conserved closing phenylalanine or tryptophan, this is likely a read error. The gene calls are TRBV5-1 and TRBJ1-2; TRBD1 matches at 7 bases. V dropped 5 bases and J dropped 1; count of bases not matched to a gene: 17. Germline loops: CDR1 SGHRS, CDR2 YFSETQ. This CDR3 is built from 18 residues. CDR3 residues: CASSPNPGGTNLNYGYTL. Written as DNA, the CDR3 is TGCGCCAGCAGTCCGAATCCAGGGGGGACGAATCTTAACTATGGCTACACCCTC.

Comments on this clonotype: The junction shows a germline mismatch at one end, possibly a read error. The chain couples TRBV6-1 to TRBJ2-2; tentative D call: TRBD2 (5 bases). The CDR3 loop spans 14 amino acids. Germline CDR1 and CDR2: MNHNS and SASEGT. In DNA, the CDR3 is TGTACCAGCAATGAGCTGTTCTTGAGGGTGGAGCTGTTTTTT. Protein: CTSNELFLRVELFF.

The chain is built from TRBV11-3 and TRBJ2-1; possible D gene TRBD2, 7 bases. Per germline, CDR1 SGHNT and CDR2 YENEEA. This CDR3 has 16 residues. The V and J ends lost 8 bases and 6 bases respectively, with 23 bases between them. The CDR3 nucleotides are TGTGCCAGCTCCCGGGGGGCGCGGACCATGGGCAATGAGCAGTTCTTC. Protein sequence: CASSRGARTMGNEQFF.

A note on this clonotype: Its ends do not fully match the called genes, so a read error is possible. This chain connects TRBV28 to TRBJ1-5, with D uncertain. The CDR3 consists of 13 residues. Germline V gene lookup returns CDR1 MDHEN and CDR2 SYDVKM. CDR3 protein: CASGFAGNQPQHF. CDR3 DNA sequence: TGTGCCAGCGGTTTTGCCGGCAATCAGCCCCAGCATTTT.

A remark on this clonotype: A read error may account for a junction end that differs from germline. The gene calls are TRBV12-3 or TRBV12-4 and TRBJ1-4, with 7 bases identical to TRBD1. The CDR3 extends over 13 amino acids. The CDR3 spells CTSNRDSNEKLFF. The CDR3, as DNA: TGTACCAGCAATCGGGACAGTAATGAAAAACTGTTTTTT.

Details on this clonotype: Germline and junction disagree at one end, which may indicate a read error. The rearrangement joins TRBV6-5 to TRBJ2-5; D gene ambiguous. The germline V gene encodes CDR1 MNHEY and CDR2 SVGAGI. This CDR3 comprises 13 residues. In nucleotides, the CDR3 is TGTGCCAACAGTTACCGTTCACAAGAGACCCAGTACTTC. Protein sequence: CANSYRSQETQYF.

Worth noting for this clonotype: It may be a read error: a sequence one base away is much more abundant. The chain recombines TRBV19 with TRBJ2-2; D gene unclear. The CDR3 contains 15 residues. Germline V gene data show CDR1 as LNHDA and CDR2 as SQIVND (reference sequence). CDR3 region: CVSSIGYANTGELFF. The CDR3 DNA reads TGTGTCAGTAGTATAGGCTACGCGAACACCGGGGAGCTGTTTTTT.

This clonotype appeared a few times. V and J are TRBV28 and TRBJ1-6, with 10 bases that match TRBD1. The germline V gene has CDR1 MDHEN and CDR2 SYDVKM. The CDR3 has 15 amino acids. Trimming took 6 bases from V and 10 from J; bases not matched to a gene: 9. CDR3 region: CASSPPDRGRSPLHF. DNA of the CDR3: TGTGCCAGCAGCCCACCAGACAGGGGGCGATCACCCCTCCACTTT.

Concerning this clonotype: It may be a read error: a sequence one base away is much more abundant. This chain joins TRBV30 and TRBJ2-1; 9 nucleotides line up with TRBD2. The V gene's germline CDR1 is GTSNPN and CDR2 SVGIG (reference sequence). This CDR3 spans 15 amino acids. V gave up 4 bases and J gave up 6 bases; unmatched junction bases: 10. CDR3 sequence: CAWNSTSGLRNEQFF. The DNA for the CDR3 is TGTGCCTGGAATTCGACTAGCGGCCTGCGCAATGAGCAGTTCTTC. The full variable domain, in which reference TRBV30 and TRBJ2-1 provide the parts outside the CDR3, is SQTIHQWPATLVQPVGSPLSLECTVEGTSNPNLYWYRQAAGRGLQLLFYSVGIGQISSEVPQNLSASRPQDRQFILSSKKLLLSDSGFYLCAWNSTSGLRNEQFFGPGTRLTVL.

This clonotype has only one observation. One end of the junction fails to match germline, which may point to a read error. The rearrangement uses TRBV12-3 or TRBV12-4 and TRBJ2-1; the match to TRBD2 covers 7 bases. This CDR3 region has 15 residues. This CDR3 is CVSRWGGVRYNEQFF. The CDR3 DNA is TGTGTCAGCAGATGGGGGGGAGTGCGATACAATGAGCAGTTCTTC.

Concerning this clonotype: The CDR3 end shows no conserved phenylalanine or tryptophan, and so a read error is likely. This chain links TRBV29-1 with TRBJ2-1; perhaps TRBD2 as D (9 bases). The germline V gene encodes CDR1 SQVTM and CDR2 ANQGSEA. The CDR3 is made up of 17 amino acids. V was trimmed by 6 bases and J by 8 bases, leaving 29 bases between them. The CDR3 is CSVTRGLAGRSMDEQFL. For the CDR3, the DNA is TGCAGCGTCACCAGGGGGCTAGCGGGAAGGTCCATGGATGAGCAGTTCCTC.

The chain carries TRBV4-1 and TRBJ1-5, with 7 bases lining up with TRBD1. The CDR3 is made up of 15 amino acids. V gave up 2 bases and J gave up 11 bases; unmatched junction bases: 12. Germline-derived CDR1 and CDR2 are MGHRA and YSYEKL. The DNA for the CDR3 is TGCGCCAGCAGCCAATCCTGGGGACAGAGACAGTCCCAGCATTTT. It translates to CASSQSWGQRQSQHF.

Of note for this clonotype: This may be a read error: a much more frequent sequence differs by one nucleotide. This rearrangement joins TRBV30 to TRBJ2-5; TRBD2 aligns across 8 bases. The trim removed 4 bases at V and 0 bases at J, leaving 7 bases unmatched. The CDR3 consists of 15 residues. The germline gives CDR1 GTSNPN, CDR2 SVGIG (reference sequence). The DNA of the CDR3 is TGTGCCTGGACTAGGACTAGCAGACACCAAGAGACCCAGTACTTC. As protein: CAWTRTSRHQETQYF.

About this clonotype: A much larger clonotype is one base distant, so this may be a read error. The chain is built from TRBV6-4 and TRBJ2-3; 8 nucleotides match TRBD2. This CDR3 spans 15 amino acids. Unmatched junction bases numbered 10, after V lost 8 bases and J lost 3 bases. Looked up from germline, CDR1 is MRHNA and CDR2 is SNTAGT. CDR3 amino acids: CASGASPSGTDTQYF. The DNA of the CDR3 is TGTGCCAGCGGTGCCTCGCCTAGCGGGACAGATACGCAGTATTTT.